The 11 T cell receptor beta chains listed next were all sequenced from one sample in a study of blood T cell repertoires in COVID-19. The repertoire was sequenced with immunoSEQ multiplex PCR; TCRdb's copy has only in-frame clones and lacks some. Of around 300,000 clones detected, just under 90% appear once; the ten largest clones hold 1.9%. The sequencing sample was made of PBMCs or T cells enriched from blood (not recorded which). All receptors derive from a woman aged 55-75 years who had recovered from COVID-19.

The J gene is TRBJ1-5, the V gene TRBV7-2; TRBD1 agrees at 10 bases. Germline assignment: CDR1 SGHTA and CDR2 FQGNSA. Trimming at V came to 3 bases and at J to 5 bases, leaving 7 bases not matched to a gene. There are 16 residues in the CDR3. The DNA for the CDR3 is TGTGCCAGCAGCTTCGGGGACAGGGGACCTTATCAGCCCCAGCATTTT. Translation gives CASSFGDRGPYQPQHF.

This chain joins TRBV10-3 and TRBJ2-1; tentatively, D is TRBD1 (6 bases). V was trimmed by 4 bases and J by 4 bases, leaving 8 bases between them. The CDR3 has 13 residues. Germline loops: CDR1 ENHRY, CDR2 SYGVKD. This CDR3 reads CAISADRYNEQFF. CDR3 DNA: TGTGCCATCAGTGCTGACAGGTACAATGAGCAGTTCTTC.

The genes are TRBV7-2 and TRBJ2-7, with 7 bases lining up with TRBD1. Germline V gene lookup returns CDR1 SGHTA and CDR2 FQGNSA. V lost 5 bases to trimming and J lost 3 bases; unmatched junction nucleotides: 4. This CDR3 is 13 amino acids long. The CDR3 DNA is TGTGCCAGCAGCCGTGGGACAGTCTACGAGCAGTACTTC. It translates to CASSRGTVYEQYF. Based on the CDR3 plus reference TRBV7-2 and TRBJ2-7, the full variable domain is GAGVSQSPSNKVTEKGKDVELRCDPISGHTALYWYRQSLGQGLEFLIYFQGNSAPDKSGLPSDRFSAERTGGSVSTLTIQRTQQEDSAVYLCASSRGTVYEQYFGPGTRLTVT.

Points on this clone: This same CDR3 is encoded by further DNA sequences in the sample. V and J are TRBV28 and TRBJ1-2; 9 nucleotides align to TRBD1. With V trimmed by 5 bases and J by 5 bases, 3 bases remained unmatched. This CDR3 is 13 amino acids long. Germline lookup yields CDR1 MDHEN and CDR2 SYDVKM. Here the CDR3 reads CASSLGTGYGYTF. CDR3 nucleotide sequence: TGTGCCAGCAGTCTCGGGACAGGGTATGGCTACACCTTC.

A note on this clone: This same CDR3 is encoded by further DNA sequences in the sample. The rearrangement uses TRBV9 and TRBJ1-4; possible D gene TRBD1, 6 bases. V lost 0 bases and J lost 7, with 10 bases in between. The CDR3 totals 14 residues. Germline CDR1 is SGDLS and CDR2 is YYNGEE. In DNA form, the CDR3 reads TGTGCCAGCAGCGTAGACAGGGCGGGTGAAAAACTGTTTTTT. It encodes CASSVDRAGEKLFF.

This clone was recorded once. The V and J genes are TRBV19 and TRBJ2-7, with D possibly being TRBD2 (5 bases). CDR1 and CDR2 (germline): LNHDA, SQIVND (reference sequence). The germline V and J ends were trimmed by 1 base and 4 bases, with 5 bases remaining between them. CDR3 size: 12 residues. The CDR3 bases are TGTGCCAGTAGTATAGGCGGGTACGAGCAGTACTTC. Its protein is CASSIGGYEQYF. The variable domain in full, with the rest retrieved from reference TRBV19 and TRBJ2-7, is DGGITQSPKYLFRKEGQNVTLSCEQNLNHDAMYWYRQDPGQGLRLIYYSQIVNDFQKGDIAEGYSVSREKKESFPLTVTSAQKNPTAFYLCASSIGGYEQYFGPGTRLTVT.

The CDR3 sequence: CASSQDFWGQGTGELFF. The CDR3 bases are TGCGCCAGCAGCCAAGATTTCTGGGGACAGGGAACCGGGGAGCTGTTTTTT. This chain connects TRBV4-1 to TRBJ2-2, with 9 bases aligning to TRBD1. The CDR3 contains 17 residues. The V gene's germline CDR1 is MGHRA and CDR2 YSYEKL. The ends lost 0 bases at V and 5 bases at J; junction bases unmatched: 7.

This clone appeared a few times. V is TRBV19 and J is TRBJ2-2, with D tentatively TRBD1 (5 bases). The germline gives CDR1 LNHDA, CDR2 SQIVND (reference sequence). The CDR3 runs 17 residues. Trimming pared 6 bases from V and 4 bases from J, leaving 21 bases between. The CDR3 DNA sequence: TGTGCCAGTAGCCCATTAGCAGGGCGTGGTGGCACCGGGGAGCTGTTTTTT. It is translated as CASSPLAGRGGTGELFF.

This chain joins TRBV12-3 or TRBV12-4 and TRBJ1-4; D is uncertain. The CDR3 totals 13 residues. Trimming removed 2 bases at V and 7 bases at J, with 8 bases between. The CDR3 nucleotides read TGTGCCAGCAGTTTAATGGAGGGTGAAAAACTGTTTTTT. It encodes CASSLMEGEKLFF.

CDR3 coding DNA: TGCGCCAGCAGCCAAGTCTGGGCGGGGGGGCTCACAGATACGCAGTATTTT. Amino acid sequence: CASSQVWAGGLTDTQYF. The V call is TRBV4-1, the J call TRBJ2-3, with 9 nucleotides matching TRBD2. The CDR3 extends over 17 amino acids. The V gene end was trimmed by 1 base and the J gene end by 2 bases; junction bases not matched to a gene: 7. Per the germline V gene, CDR1 is MGHRA and CDR2 is YSYEKL.

This clone was detected once. V gene TRBV29-1 combines with J gene TRBJ2-1; TRBD1 matches 7 bases. Per the germline V gene, CDR1 is SQVTM and CDR2 is ANQGSEA. This CDR3 is built from 12 residues. In DNA form, the CDR3 reads TGCAGTGTCCGACAGGGCTACAATGAGCAGTTCTTC. Encoded protein: CSVRQGYNEQFF.